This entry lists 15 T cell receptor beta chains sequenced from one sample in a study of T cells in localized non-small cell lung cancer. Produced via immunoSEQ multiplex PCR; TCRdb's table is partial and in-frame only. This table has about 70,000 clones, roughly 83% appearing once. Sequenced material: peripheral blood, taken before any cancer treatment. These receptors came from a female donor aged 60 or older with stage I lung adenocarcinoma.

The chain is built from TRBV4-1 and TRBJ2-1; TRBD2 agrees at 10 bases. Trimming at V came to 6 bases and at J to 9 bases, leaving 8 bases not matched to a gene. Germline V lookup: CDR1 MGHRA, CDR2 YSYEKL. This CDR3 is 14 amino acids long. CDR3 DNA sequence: TGCGCCAGCAGTTCCAGCGGGGGGGCCTTTGAGCAGTTCTTC. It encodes CASSSSGGAFEQFF.

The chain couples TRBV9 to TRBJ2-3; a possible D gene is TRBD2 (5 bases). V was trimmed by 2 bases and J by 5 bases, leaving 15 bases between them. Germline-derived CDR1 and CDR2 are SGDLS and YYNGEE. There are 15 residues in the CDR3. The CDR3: CASSVRARAVDTQYF. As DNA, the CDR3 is TGTGCCAGCAGCGTGAGAGCTCGAGCGGTAGATACGCAGTATTTT.

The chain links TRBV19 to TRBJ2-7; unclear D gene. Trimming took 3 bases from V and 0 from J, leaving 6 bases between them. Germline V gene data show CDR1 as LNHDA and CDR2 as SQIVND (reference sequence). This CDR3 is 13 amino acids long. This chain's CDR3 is CASSIDTSYEQYF. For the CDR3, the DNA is TGTGCCAGTAGTATTGACACCTCCTACGAGCAGTACTTC. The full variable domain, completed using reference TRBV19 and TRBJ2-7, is DGGITQSPKYLFRKEGQNVTLSCEQNLNHDAMYWYRQDPGQGLRLIYYSQIVNDFQKGDIAEGYSVSREKKESFPLTVTSAQKNPTAFYLCASSIDTSYEQYFGPGTRLTVT.

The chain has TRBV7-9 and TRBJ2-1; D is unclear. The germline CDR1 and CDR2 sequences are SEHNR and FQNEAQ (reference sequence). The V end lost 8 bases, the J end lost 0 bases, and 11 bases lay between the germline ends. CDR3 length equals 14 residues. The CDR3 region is CASLSLSSYNEQFF. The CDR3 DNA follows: TGTGCCAGCCTTTCCCTAAGCTCCTACAATGAGCAGTTCTTC.

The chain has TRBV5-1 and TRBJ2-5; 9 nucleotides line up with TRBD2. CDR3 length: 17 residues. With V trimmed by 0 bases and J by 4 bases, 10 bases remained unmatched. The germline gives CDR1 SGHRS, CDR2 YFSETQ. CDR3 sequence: CASSLVLAGVGGETQYF. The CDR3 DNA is TGCGCCAGCAGCTTGGTGTTAGCGGGAGTGGGAGGAGAGACCCAGTACTTC.

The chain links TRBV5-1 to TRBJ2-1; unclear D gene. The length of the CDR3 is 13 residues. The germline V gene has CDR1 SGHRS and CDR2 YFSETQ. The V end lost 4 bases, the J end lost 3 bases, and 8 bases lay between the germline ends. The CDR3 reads CASSTPGYNEQFF. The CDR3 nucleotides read TGCGCCAGCAGCACCCCGGGCTACAATGAGCAGTTCTTC.

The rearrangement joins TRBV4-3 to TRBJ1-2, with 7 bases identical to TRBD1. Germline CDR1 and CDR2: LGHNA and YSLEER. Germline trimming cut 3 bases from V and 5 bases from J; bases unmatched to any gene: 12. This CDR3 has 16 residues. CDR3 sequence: CASSHPRREGAYGYTF. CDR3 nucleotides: TGCGCCAGCAGCCACCCTAGGAGGGAGGGGGCTTATGGCTACACCTTC.

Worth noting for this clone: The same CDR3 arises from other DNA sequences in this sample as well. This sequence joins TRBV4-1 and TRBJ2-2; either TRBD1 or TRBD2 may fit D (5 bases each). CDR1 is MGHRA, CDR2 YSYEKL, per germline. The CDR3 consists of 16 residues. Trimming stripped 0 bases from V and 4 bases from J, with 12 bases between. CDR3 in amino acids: CASSQDPGRSTGELFF. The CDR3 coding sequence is TGCGCCAGCAGCCAAGACCCGGGGCGGTCCACCGGGGAGCTGTTTTTT.

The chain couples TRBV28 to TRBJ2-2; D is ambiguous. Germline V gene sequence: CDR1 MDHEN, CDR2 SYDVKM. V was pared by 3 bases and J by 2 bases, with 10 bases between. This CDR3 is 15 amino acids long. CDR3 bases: TGTGCCAGCAGTTTTAACATGAAAAACACCGGGGAGCTGTTTTTT. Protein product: CASSFNMKNTGELFF.

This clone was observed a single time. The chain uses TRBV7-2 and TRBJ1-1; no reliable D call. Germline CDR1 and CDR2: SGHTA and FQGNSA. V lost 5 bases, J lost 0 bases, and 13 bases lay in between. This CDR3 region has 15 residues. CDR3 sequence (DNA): TGTGCCAGCAGCCCAGACTACGATTTGAACACTGAAGCTTTCTTT. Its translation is CASSPDYDLNTEAFF.

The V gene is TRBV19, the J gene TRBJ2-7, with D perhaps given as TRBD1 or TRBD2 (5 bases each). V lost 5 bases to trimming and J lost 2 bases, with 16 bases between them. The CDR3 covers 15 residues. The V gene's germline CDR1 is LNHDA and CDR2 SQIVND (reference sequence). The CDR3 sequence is CASSPRGPHPYEQYF. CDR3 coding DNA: TGTGCCAGTAGTCCCCGGGGACCTCATCCCTACGAGCAGTACTTC.

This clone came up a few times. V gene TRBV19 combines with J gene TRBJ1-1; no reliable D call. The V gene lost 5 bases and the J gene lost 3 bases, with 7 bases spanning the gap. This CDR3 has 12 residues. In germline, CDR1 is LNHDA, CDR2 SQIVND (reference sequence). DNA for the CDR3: TGTGCCAGTAGTGCAATTCACACTGAAGCTTTCTTT. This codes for CASSAIHTEAFF. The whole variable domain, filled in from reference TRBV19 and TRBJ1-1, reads DGGITQSPKYLFRKEGQNVTLSCEQNLNHDAMYWYRQDPGQGLRLIYYSQIVNDFQKGDIAEGYSVSREKKESFPLTVTSAQKNPTAFYLCASSAIHTEAFFGQGTRLTVV.

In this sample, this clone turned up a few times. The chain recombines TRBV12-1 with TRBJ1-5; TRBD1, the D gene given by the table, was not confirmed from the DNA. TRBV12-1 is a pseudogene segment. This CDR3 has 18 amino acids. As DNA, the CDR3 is TGTGCCAGCAGCACTGGGACAGGGAAGTGGTCGGGCGATCAGCCCCAGCATTTT. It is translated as CASSTGTGKWSGDQPQHF.

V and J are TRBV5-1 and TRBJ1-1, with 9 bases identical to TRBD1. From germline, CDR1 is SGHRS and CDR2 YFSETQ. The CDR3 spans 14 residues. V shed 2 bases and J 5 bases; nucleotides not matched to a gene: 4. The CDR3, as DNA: TGCGCCAGCAGCTTTGACAGGGGGAGGACTGAAGCTTTCTTT. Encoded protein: CASSFDRGRTEAFF. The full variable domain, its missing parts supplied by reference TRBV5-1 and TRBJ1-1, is KAGVTQTPRYLIKTRGQQVTLSCSPISGHRSVSWYQQTPGQGLQFLFEYFSETQRNKGNFPGRFSGRQFSNSRSEMNVSTLELGDSALYLCASSFDRGRTEAFFGQGTRLTVV.

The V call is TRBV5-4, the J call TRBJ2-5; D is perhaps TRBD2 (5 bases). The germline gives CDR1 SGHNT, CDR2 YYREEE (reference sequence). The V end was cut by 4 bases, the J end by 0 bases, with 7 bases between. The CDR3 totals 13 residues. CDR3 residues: CASSMDYQETQYF. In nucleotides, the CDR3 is TGTGCCAGCAGCATGGACTACCAAGAGACCCAGTACTTC.